These 7 T cell receptor beta chains share one sample of origin, sequenced in a study of patients and donors after allogeneic stem cell transplantation. Each CDR3 protein is one row after TCRdb ran MiXCR on the RT-PCR reads. In the table there are 900,000 to 1,000,000 distinct CDR3 sequences, roughly 17% of which are singletons. Sequenced sample: blood, either unsorted or a sorted T cell fraction (not recorded which). These receptors were obtained from a human donor who was either an allogeneic HSCT recipient or a stem cell or donor lymphocyte infusion donor (not recorded which). It is not recorded whose cells these are; they may come from a transplant donor.

This clonotype was seen more than once but under ten times. This chain connects TRBV20-1 to TRBJ2-1; 11 bases align to TRBD2. Germline V gene data show CDR1 as DFQATT and CDR2 as SNEGSKA (reference sequence). J gave up 3 bases and V 5 bases, and 3 bases lay outside the gene matches. The CDR3 runs to 14 residues. The DNA of the CDR3 is TGCAGTGCTGTACTAGCGGGAGTCTACAATGAGCAGTTCTTC. This sequence encodes CSAVLAGVYNEQFF.

The chain joins TRBV6-1 to TRBJ1-5; TRBD1 is a possible D gene (6 bases). The CDR3 has 14 residues. Deletions cut 3 bases from V and 9 bases from J, with 15 bases between. Germline V gene sequence: CDR1 MNHNS, CDR2 SASEGT. The CDR3 region has the DNA TGTGCCAGCAGTGATCGAAACAGGGCTCGGCCCCAGCATTTT. Its translation: CASSDRNRARPQHF.

In its sample, this clonotype was seen a few times. The rearrangement links TRBV3-1 to TRBJ2-2; 7 bases fit TRBD2. Germline-derived CDR1 and CDR2 are LGHDT and YNNKEL (reference sequence). V lost 0 bases, J lost 14 bases, and 3 bases stayed unmatched. CDR3 length: 12 amino acids. CDR3 region: CASSQEGGNLFF. In DNA form, the CDR3 reads TGTGCCAGCAGCCAAGAGGGAGGGAACCTGTTTTTT. The full variable domain, completed using reference TRBV3-1 and TRBJ2-2, is DTAVSQTPKYLVTQMGNDKSIKCEQNLGHDTMYWYKQDSKKFLKIMFSYNNKELIINETVPNRFSPKSPDKAHLNLHINSLELGDSAVYFCASSQEGGNLFFGEGSRLTVL.

This clonotype has at least ten counts. The V and J genes are TRBV4-3 and TRBJ1-2; no clear D gene. Trimming stripped 0 bases from V and 7 bases from J, with 9 bases between. The CDR3 consists of 13 residues. Germline V gives CDR1 LGHNA, CDR2 YSLEER. CDR3 in amino acids: CASSQDSGSGYTF. The CDR3 DNA follows: TGCGCCAGCAGCCAAGATTCGGGAAGTGGCTACACCTTC.

The V and J genes are TRBV12-3 or TRBV12-4 and TRBJ2-1; possible D gene TRBD1, 5 bases. CDR3 length equals 15 residues. The V and J ends lost 3 bases and 0 bases respectively, with 9 bases between them. CDR3 sequence: CASSLRQTSYNEQFF. The CDR3 nucleotides are TGTGCCAGCAGTTTGAGACAGACCTCCTACAATGAGCAGTTCTTC.

The V and J genes are TRBV10-3 and TRBJ1-1; D might be TRBD1 (5 bases). This CDR3 region has 14 residues. CDR1 is ENHRY, CDR2 SYGVKD, per germline. Trimming pared 4 bases from V and 4 bases from J, leaving 13 bases between. DNA for the CDR3: TGTGCCATCAGTGTCCTGACGGGGGGCACTGAAGCTTTCTTT. Translating gives CAISVLTGGTEAFF.

This clonotype was found many times. The V gene is TRBV12-3 or TRBV12-4, the J gene TRBJ1-1; weak D call: TRBD1 (6 bases). V was trimmed by 8 bases and J by 0 bases, leaving 13 bases between them. The CDR3 is made up of 14 amino acids. CDR3 nucleotide sequence: TGTGCCAGCCGGCCCCGGGACATGAACACTGAAGCTTTCTTT. Translation gives CASRPRDMNTEAFF.